Below are 9 T cell receptor beta chains sequenced from a single sample in a study of T-cell reconstitution after alpha-beta-depleted transplantation in children. The authors prepared the TCRbeta library with unique molecular identifiers. TCRdb re-called the PCR reads through MiXCR, storing one row per CDR3 protein. The table shows 95,000 to 150,000 distinct CDR3 sequences, with 23% occurring only once. Sequenced material: PBMCs, mostly from graft donor cells, taken 180 days after TCRalphabeta/CD19-depleted stem cell transplant. The source of these receptors is a male patient between 2 and 10 years old who had a stem cell transplant for chronic granulomatous disease, so the T cells may come from the graft donor.

There are a few counts of this clonotype. This sequence joins TRBV9 and TRBJ2-1; unclear D gene. Between the trimmed V and J ends, which lost 2 bases and 1 base, there was a span of 10 bases. The germline V gene has CDR1 SGDLS and CDR2 YYNGEE. The CDR3 covers 15 residues. The CDR3 spells CASSVGSASYNEQFF. The CDR3 bases are TGTGCCAGCAGCGTTGGCAGCGCATCCTACAATGAGCAGTTCTTC.

The chain's CDR3 is CSMGGPTGDTQYF. In DNA form, the CDR3 reads TGCAGCATGGGGGGGCCGACGGGAGATACGCAGTATTTT. The V and J genes are TRBV20-1 and TRBJ2-3, with TRBD2 as a possible D gene (7 bases). Looked up from germline, CDR1 is DFQATT and CDR2 is SNEGSKA (reference sequence). The CDR3 is made up of 13 amino acids.

This clonotype showed up many times. The rearrangement uses TRBV5-4 and TRBJ1-1; 7 nucleotides line up with TRBD1. After removal of 10 bases from V and 4 bases from J, the junction contained 22 bases not matched to a gene. There are 17 residues in the CDR3. Germline V gene sequence: CDR1 SGHNT, CDR2 YYREEE (reference sequence). The CDR3, as DNA: TGTGCCGGAAGTGACAGGGCACAAGGACCTAGGGGCACTGAAGCTTTCTTT. Amino acid sequence: CAGSDRAQGPRGTEAFF. The complete variable domain, with remaining parts taken from reference TRBV5-4 and TRBJ1-1, reads ETGVTQSPTHLIKTRGQQVTLRCSSQSGHNTVSWYQQALGQGPQFIFQYYREEENGRGNFPPRFSGLQFPNYSSELNVNALELDDSALYLCAGSDRAQGPRGTEAFFGQGTRLTVV.

This chain connects TRBV7-2 to TRBJ2-5, with D unclear. The CDR3 has 13 amino acids. V shed 4 bases and J shed 3 bases, with 9 bases lying between them. CDR1 and CDR2 (germline): SGHTA, FQGNSA. CDR3 bases: TGTGCCAGCAGCTCCCTAGTTGAAGAGACCCAGTACTTC. The encoded protein is CASSSLVEETQYF.

The chain couples TRBV7-6 to TRBJ1-3; 7 bases align to TRBD1. The V gene end was trimmed by 6 bases and the J gene end by 0 bases; junction bases not matched to a gene: 8. The V gene's germline CDR1 is SGHVS and CDR2 FNYEAQ. The CDR3 extends over 16 amino acids. CDR3 in amino acids: CASSFSTGHSGNTIYF. In DNA form, the CDR3 reads TGTGCCAGCAGTTTTTCGACAGGGCACTCTGGAAACACCATATATTTT.

At least ten counts were recorded for this clonotype. The chain combines TRBV12-3 or TRBV12-4 with TRBJ2-7, with D unclear. The CDR3 totals 14 residues. Trimming stripped 5 bases from V and 2 bases from J, with 13 bases between. CDR3: CASSRDAKTYEQYF. The CDR3 DNA is TGTGCCAGCAGTCGAGACGCAAAGACCTACGAGCAGTACTTC.

The rearrangement uses TRBV4-3 and TRBJ2-3; TRBD2 is a possible D gene (6 bases). Germline V gene lookup returns CDR1 LGHNA and CDR2 YSLEER. The length of the CDR3 is 16 residues. The ends were cut back, 0 bases at V and 5 bases at J, with 15 bases in the middle. The CDR3 sequence: CASSQDGGGVGDTQYF. The CDR3 DNA reads as TGCGCCAGCAGCCAAGATGGTGGAGGGGTAGGAGATACGCAGTATTTT.

The rearrangement links TRBV7-2 to TRBJ2-5; the D gene is possibly TRBD2 (5 bases). This CDR3 is built from 13 residues. With 5 bases removed from V and 2 bases from J, the gap between germline ends came to 9 bases. Germline V gives CDR1 SGHTA, CDR2 FQGNSA. CDR3 nucleotides: TGTGCCAGCAGCGTCCGGGGTCAAGAGACCCAGTACTTC. It specifies CASSVRGQETQYF.

This clonotype was recorded many times. This chain connects TRBV29-1 to TRBJ2-7; 7 positions match TRBD1. The CDR3 is 13 residues long. CDR1 and CDR2 from the germline V gene are SQVTM and ANQGSEA. The junction had 5 bases not matched to a gene; V was cut back by 6 bases and J by 0 bases. The CDR3 coding sequence is TGCAGCGTAAAGACAGGGAGCTCCTACGAGCAGTACTTC. Residues: CSVKTGSSYEQYF.